The sequence of this T cell receptor beta chain was determined in a study of T cells in Graves' hyperthyroidism and ophthalmopathy. Study-level background: Peripheral blood was collected at initial diagnosis, before any treatment.

This clonotype was picked up many times. As yet, its antigen is unknown. Trimming removed 2 bases from V and 7 bases from J; junction bases left unmatched: 6. This CDR3 has 15 amino acids. The germline V gene has CDR1 SGHVS and CDR2 FQNEAQ. The study's findings and limits: By a 13 V-J model, ophthalmopathy was set apart from stable hyperthyroidism.

Amplified TCR beta CDR3 regions derived from RNA transcripts. First-round RT-PCR targeting the TCR CDR3 was performed with the HTBI primer set. Using its own MiXCR run on the multiplex PCR reads, TCRdb lists one record per CDR3 protein. The sample has under 300,000 distinct CDR3 sequences; about 20% are singletons. This sequence originates from a man aged 25-40 years with Graves' ophthalmopathy. The chain couples TRBV7-8 to TRBJ2-4, with 9 bases aligning to TRBD2. The sample comprised blood. CDR3 sequence: CASSLMGLAKNIQYF. CDR3 nucleotides: TGTGCCAGCAGCTTAATGGGACTAGCAAAGAACATTCAGTACTTC.